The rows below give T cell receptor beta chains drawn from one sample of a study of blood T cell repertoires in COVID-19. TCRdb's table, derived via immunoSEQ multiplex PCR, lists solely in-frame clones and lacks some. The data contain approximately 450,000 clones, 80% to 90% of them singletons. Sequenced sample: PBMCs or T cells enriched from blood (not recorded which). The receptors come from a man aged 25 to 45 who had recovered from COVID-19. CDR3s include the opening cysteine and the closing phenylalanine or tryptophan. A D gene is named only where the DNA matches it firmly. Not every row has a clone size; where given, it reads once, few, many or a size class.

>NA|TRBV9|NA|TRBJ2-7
CASSGKGGDEQYF
TGTGCCAGCAGCGGGAAAGGGGGTGACGAGCAGTACTTC
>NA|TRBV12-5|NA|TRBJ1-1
CASGLQRTTEAFF
TGTGCTAGTGGTTTGCAGCGGACGACTGAAGCTTTCTTT
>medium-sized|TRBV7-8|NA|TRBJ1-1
CASSLPSGRVNTEAFF
TGTGCCAGCAGCTTACCTAGCGGCCGAGTGAACACTGAAGCTTTCTTT
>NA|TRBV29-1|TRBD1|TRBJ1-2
CSVEGQENYGYTF
TGCAGCGTTGAGGGACAGGAAAACTATGGCTACACCTTC
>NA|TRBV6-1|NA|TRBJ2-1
CASSEDRRGEQFF
TGTGCCAGCAGTGAAGATAGGCGCGGTGAGCAGTTCTTC
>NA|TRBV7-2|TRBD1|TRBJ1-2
CASSTGTGGYGYTF
TGTGCCAGCAGCACCGGGACAGGAGGGTATGGCTACACCTTC
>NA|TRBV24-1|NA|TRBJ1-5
CATSARDSQPQHF
TGTGCCACCAGCGCCAGGGATAGTCAGCCCCAGCATTTT
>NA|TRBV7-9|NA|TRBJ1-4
CASSQARGSEKLFF
TGTGCCAGCAGCCAAGCGAGAGGGAGTGAAAAACTGTTTTTT
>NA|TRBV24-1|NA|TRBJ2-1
CATSDHTRGYGNEQFF
TGTGCCACCAGTGACCATACCAGGGGATACGGGAATGAGCAGTTCTTC
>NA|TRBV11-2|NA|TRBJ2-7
CASSLDYIYEQYF
TGTGCCAGCAGCTTGGACTATATCTACGAGCAGTACTTC
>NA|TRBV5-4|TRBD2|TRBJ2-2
CASSLGTSGVNTGELFF
TGTGCCAGCAGCTTGGGGACTAGCGGGGTGAACACCGGGGAGCTGTTTTTT
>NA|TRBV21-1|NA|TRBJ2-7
CASSSRWNSAGQDEQYF
TGTGCCAGCAGCTCCCGATGGAACTCCGCGGGACAGGACGAGCAGTACTTC
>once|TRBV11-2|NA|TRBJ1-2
CASSPWEGGYGYTF
TGTGCCAGCAGCCCTTGGGAGGGTGGCTATGGCTACACCTTC
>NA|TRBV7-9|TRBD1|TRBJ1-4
CASSYTQGAIEKLFF
TGTGCCAGCAGCTACACACAGGGGGCAATTGAAAAACTGTTTTTT
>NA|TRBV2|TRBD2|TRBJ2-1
CASGISGRAYYEQFF
TGTGCCAGCGGGATTAGCGGGAGGGCCTACTATGAGCAGTTCTTC
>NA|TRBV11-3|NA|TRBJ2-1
CASSLGMDYLENEQFF
TGTGCCAGCAGCTTAGGCATGGACTACCTAGAGAATGAGCAGTTCTTC
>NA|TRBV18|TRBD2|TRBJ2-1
CASSRGGGSYNEQFF
TGTGCCAGCTCCCGCGGGGGAGGCTCCTACAATGAGCAGTTCTTC
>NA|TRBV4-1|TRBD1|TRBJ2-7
CASSQTDRGNYEQYF
TGCGCCAGCAGCCAGACCGACAGGGGGAACTACGAGCAGTACTTC
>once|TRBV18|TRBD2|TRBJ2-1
CASSPLSSGTYNEQFF
TGTGCCAGCTCACCACTTTCTAGCGGAACCTACAATGAGCAGTTCTTC
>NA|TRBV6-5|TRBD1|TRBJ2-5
CASSPGQGGETQYF
TGTGCCAGCAGTCCGGGACAGGGGGGAGAGACCCAGTACTTC
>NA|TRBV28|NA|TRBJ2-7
CASRPLARPRVEQYF
TGTGCCAGCAGACCGTTGGCGCGGCCTCGTGTTGAGCAGTACTTC
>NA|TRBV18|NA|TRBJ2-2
CASSPAPVTGLTGELFF
TGTGCCAGCTCCCCCGCTCCGGTGACAGGCCTCACCGGGGAGCTGTTTTTT
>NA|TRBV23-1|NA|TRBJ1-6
CASSLTEGDSPLHF
TGCGCCAGCAGTCTAACAGAGGGAGATTCACCCCTCCACTTT
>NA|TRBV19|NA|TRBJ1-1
CASSMGRENTEAFF
TGTGCCAGTAGTATGGGCCGAGAGAACACTGAAGCTTTCTTT
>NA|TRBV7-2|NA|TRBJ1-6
CASSLDLRTDSPLHF
TGTGCCAGCAGCTTAGATCTGAGGACAGATTCACCCCTCCACTTT
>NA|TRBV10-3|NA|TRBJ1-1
CAIRGPNYTEAFF
TGTGCCATCAGGGGGCCCAACTACACTGAAGCTTTCTTT
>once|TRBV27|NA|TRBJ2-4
CASSPDSLAKNIQYF
TGTGCCAGCAGTCCAGACTCATTAGCCAAAAACATTCAGTACTTC
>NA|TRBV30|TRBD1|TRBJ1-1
CAWSVPGGFTEAFF
TGTGCCTGGAGTGTACCAGGGGGCTTCACTGAAGCTTTCTTT
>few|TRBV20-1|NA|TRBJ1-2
CSAAVNYGYTF
TGCAGTGCTGCAGTTAACTATGGCTACACCTTC
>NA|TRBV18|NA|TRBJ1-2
CASSPEPDTAGYTF
TGTGCCAGCTCACCGGAACCCGACACGGCCGGCTACACCTTC
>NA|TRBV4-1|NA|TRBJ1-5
CASSQELNQPQHF
TGCGCCAGCAGCCAAGAGCTAAATCAGCCCCAGCATTTT
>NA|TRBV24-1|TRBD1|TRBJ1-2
CATSFPSGTGESNYGYTF
TGTGCCACCAGTTTCCCCTCCGGGACAGGGGAGTCTAACTATGGCTACACCTTC
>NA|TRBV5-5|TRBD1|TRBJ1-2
CASSLASGGTYGYTF
TGTGCCAGCAGCTTGGCTTCAGGGGGGACCTATGGCTACACCTTC
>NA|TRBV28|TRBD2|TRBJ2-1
CASSPSGRIFVEQFF
TGTGCCAGCAGTCCTAGCGGGAGGATTTTTGTTGAGCAGTTCTTC